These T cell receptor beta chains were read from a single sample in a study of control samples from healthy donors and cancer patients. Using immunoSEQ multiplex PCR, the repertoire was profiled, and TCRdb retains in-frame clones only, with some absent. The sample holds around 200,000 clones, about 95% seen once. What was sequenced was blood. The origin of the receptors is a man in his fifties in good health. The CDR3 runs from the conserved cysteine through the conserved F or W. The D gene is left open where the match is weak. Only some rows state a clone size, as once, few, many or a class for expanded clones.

CDR3 protein: CASSLFGGLNTEAFF
CDR3 DNA: TGCGCCAGCAGCTTGTTTGGGGGGCTCAACACTGAAGCTTTCTTT
D gene: NA
V gene: TRBV5-1
J gene: TRBJ1-1
clone size: NA

CDR3 protein: CASSFSQGRGNTEAFF
CDR3 DNA: TGTGCCAGCAGTTTTAGTCAGGGTAGAGGGAACACTGAAGCTTTCTTT
D gene: NA
V gene: TRBV27
J gene: TRBJ1-1
clone size: once

CDR3 protein: CASHEDTGLGGYTF
CDR3 DNA: TGTGCCAGCCACGAGGACACTGGGTTAGGGGGCTACACCTTC
D gene: NA
V gene: TRBV6-5
J gene: TRBJ1-2
clone size: NA

CDR3 protein: CASSLNTGGGYTF
CDR3 DNA: TGTGCCAGCAGCTTAAATACAGGAGGCGGCTACACCTTC
D gene: NA
V gene: TRBV7-9
J gene: TRBJ1-2
clone size: once

CDR3 protein: CASSSGTSYYGYTF
CDR3 DNA: TGTGCCAGCAGTTCCGGGACCAGCTACTATGGCTACACCTTC
D gene: NA
V gene: TRBV6-5
J gene: TRBJ1-2
clone size: NA

CDR3 protein: CASSQEPGTATNEKLFF
CDR3 DNA: TGCGCCAGCAGCCAAGAGCCCGGGACTGCAACTAATGAAAAACTGTTTTTT
D gene: NA
V gene: TRBV4-1
J gene: TRBJ1-4
clone size: NA

CDR3 protein: CASSFHTEAFF
CDR3 DNA: TGTGCCAGCAGCTTCCACACTGAAGCTTTCTTT
D gene: NA
V gene: TRBV5-5
J gene: TRBJ1-1
clone size: NA

CDR3 protein: CASSRQTGVSGANVLTF
CDR3 DNA: TGCGCCAGCAGCCGCCAAACAGGGGTCTCTGGGGCCAACGTCCTGACTTTC
D gene: TRBD1
V gene: TRBV4-1
J gene: TRBJ2-6
clone size: NA

CDR3 protein: CASSPTVGGTYEQYF
CDR3 DNA: TGTGCCAGCAGCCCGACTGTTGGGGGGACCTACGAGCAGTACTTC
D gene: NA
V gene: TRBV11-2
J gene: TRBJ2-7
clone size: NA

CDR3 protein: CASSDRGTDTQYF
CDR3 DNA: TGTGCCAGCAGTGACCGGGGCACAGATACGCAGTATTTT
D gene: NA
V gene: TRBV6-4
J gene: TRBJ2-3
clone size: NA

CDR3 protein: CASSQGVVDSPLHF
CDR3 DNA: TGTGCCAGCAGTCAGGGAGTGGTTGATTCACCCCTCCACTTT
D gene: NA
V gene: TRBV6-5
J gene: TRBJ1-6
clone size: NA

CDR3 protein: CASSLKVIADKAFF
CDR3 DNA: TGTGCCAGCAGCTTAAAAGTTATTGCAGACAAAGCTTTCTTT
D gene: NA
V gene: TRBV11-2
J gene: TRBJ1-1
clone size: NA

CDR3 protein: CASSIGTSGGRSEQFF
CDR3 DNA: TGTGCCAGTAGTATAGGGACTAGCGGGGGGCGGTCTGAGCAGTTCTTC
D gene: TRBD2
V gene: TRBV19
J gene: TRBJ2-1
clone size: NA

CDR3 protein: CASSQVRQGVTTNEKLFF
CDR3 DNA: TGCGCCAGCAGCCAAGTCCGACAGGGGGTTACAACTAATGAAAAACTGTTTTTT
D gene: TRBD1
V gene: TRBV4-1
J gene: TRBJ1-4
clone size: once

CDR3 protein: CASSSRTVYNSPLHF
CDR3 DNA: TGTGCCAGCAGCTCCAGGACAGTCTATAATTCACCCCTCCACTTT
D gene: NA
V gene: TRBV11-2
J gene: TRBJ1-6
clone size: NA

CDR3 protein: CASSLSSGSSYNEQFF
CDR3 DNA: TGTGCCAGCAGCTTAAGTAGCGGCTCCTCCTACAATGAGCAGTTCTTC
D gene: NA
V gene: TRBV11-2
J gene: TRBJ2-1
clone size: NA

CDR3 protein: CASRAGNTIYF
CDR3 DNA: TGTGCCAGCCGGGCCGGAAACACCATATATTTT
D gene: NA
V gene: TRBV6-5
J gene: TRBJ1-3
clone size: NA

CDR3 protein: CAWKTRGRGYGYTF
CDR3 DNA: TGTGCCTGGAAAACCAGGGGGCGCGGCTATGGCTACACCTTC
D gene: TRBD1
V gene: TRBV30
J gene: TRBJ1-2
clone size: NA

CDR3 protein: CASSPKSDTQYF
CDR3 DNA: TGTGCCAGCTCACCAAAGTCAGATACGCAGTATTTT
D gene: NA
V gene: TRBV18
J gene: TRBJ2-3
clone size: NA

CDR3 protein: CASSARPSQGAADTQYF
CDR3 DNA: TGTGCCAGCAGCGCCCGACCTTCACAGGGTGCGGCAGATACGCAGTATTTT
D gene: NA
V gene: TRBV9
J gene: TRBJ2-3
clone size: NA

CDR3 protein: CASSERTTYYGYTF
CDR3 DNA: TGTGCCAGCAGTGAGAGGACGACATACTATGGCTACACCTTC
D gene: NA
V gene: TRBV6-1
J gene: TRBJ1-2
clone size: NA

CDR3 protein: CASSSGGDEQFF
CDR3 DNA: TGTGCCAGCAGTTCAGGAGGCGATGAGCAGTTCTTC
D gene: NA
V gene: TRBV12-3/TRBV12-4
J gene: TRBJ2-1
clone size: once

CDR3 protein: CASGIADTQYF
CDR3 DNA: TGTGCTAGTGGTATCGCAGATACGCAGTATTTT
D gene: NA
V gene: TRBV12-5
J gene: TRBJ2-3
clone size: NA

CDR3 protein: CASSLAFIGGPTDTQYF
CDR3 DNA: TGTGCCAGCAGCTTAGCTTTTATAGGCGGGCCTACAGATACGCAGTATTTT
D gene: NA
V gene: TRBV7-9
J gene: TRBJ2-3
clone size: NA

CDR3 protein: CSAANYGYTF
CDR3 DNA: TGCAGTGCCGCTAACTATGGCTACACCTTC
D gene: NA
V gene: TRBV20-1
J gene: TRBJ1-2
clone size: NA

CDR3 protein: CASSVSGGADTQYF
CDR3 DNA: TGTGCCAGCAGCGTTAGCGGGGGGGCAGATACGCAGTATTTT
D gene: TRBD2
V gene: TRBV9
J gene: TRBJ2-3
clone size: NA

CDR3 protein: CASSLGQGGPNTEAFF
CDR3 DNA: TGTGCCAGCAGCTTGGGACAGGGGGGGCCGAACACTGAAGCTTTCTTT
D gene: TRBD1
V gene: TRBV7-9
J gene: TRBJ1-1
clone size: NA

CDR3 protein: CASSGQVGPYGYTF
CDR3 DNA: TGTGCCAGCAGTGGCCAAGTCGGCCCCTATGGCTACACCTTC
D gene: NA
V gene: TRBV6-6
J gene: TRBJ1-2
clone size: NA

CDR3 protein: CASSVEGGPNEKLFF
CDR3 DNA: TGTGCCAGCAGCGTAGAGGGGGGTCCAAATGAAAAACTGTTTTTT
D gene: NA
V gene: TRBV9
J gene: TRBJ1-4
clone size: NA

CDR3 protein: CAWSATGTGMDLGF
CDR3 DNA: TGTGCCTGGAGTGCAACCGGGACAGGGATGGACCTAGGCTTC
D gene: TRBD1
V gene: TRBV30
J gene: TRBJ2-7
clone size: NA

CDR3 protein: CASSRGGTGELFF
CDR3 DNA: TGTGCCAGCAGCCGAGGCGGCACCGGGGAGCTGTTTTTT
D gene: NA
V gene: TRBV6-5
J gene: TRBJ2-2
clone size: NA

CDR3 protein: CASSQNQPQHF
CDR3 DNA: TGTGCCAGCAGCCAAAATCAGCCCCAGCATTTT
D gene: NA
V gene: TRBV28
J gene: TRBJ1-5
clone size: few

CDR3 protein: CASSEMGGYTF
CDR3 DNA: TGTGCCAGCAGTGAAATGGGCGGCTACACCTTC
D gene: NA
V gene: TRBV6-1
J gene: TRBJ1-2
clone size: few

CDR3 protein: CASSLVLQTQYF
CDR3 DNA: TGTGCCAGCAGTTTAGTACTCCAGACCCAGTACTTC
D gene: NA
V gene: TRBV28
J gene: TRBJ2-5
clone size: NA

CDR3 protein: CASSPETETYEQYF
CDR3 DNA: TGTGCCAGCAGCCCAGAGACAGAAACCTACGAGCAGTACTTC
D gene: NA
V gene: TRBV5-5
J gene: TRBJ2-7
clone size: NA

CDR3 protein: CASSLVGQNTEAFF
CDR3 DNA: TGCGCCAGCAGCTTGGTTGGACAGAACACTGAAGCTTTCTTT
D gene: NA
V gene: TRBV5-1
J gene: TRBJ1-1
clone size: NA

CDR3 protein: CASSSMADTRNEQFF
CDR3 DNA: TGTGCCAGCAGCTCAATGGCTGACACCCGGAATGAGCAGTTCTTC
D gene: NA
V gene: TRBV7-3
J gene: TRBJ2-1
clone size: NA

CDR3 protein: CASSESEGFSNYGYTF
CDR3 DNA: TGCGCCAGCAGTGAGTCTGAGGGGTTTTCGAACTATGGCTACACCTTC
D gene: NA
V gene: TRBV10-2
J gene: TRBJ1-2
clone size: NA

CDR3 protein: CASSGTGDSYTF
CDR3 DNA: TGCGCCAGCAGCGGGACAGGGGATAGCTACACCTTC
D gene: TRBD1
V gene: TRBV5-1
J gene: TRBJ1-2
clone size: NA

CDR3 protein: CASSQEGEDGKLSKNIQYF
CDR3 DNA: TGCGCCAGCAGCCAAGAAGGGGAGGACGGAAAACTGTCCAAAAACATTCAGTACTTC
D gene: NA
V gene: TRBV4-1
J gene: TRBJ2-4
clone size: NA

CDR3 protein: CASSSPGFRETQYF
CDR3 DNA: TGTGCCAGCAGCAGTCCAGGGTTTCGAGAGACCCAGTACTTC
D gene: NA
V gene: TRBV28
J gene: TRBJ2-5
clone size: NA

CDR3 protein: CASSFQRGRGGGAEQFF
CDR3 DNA: TGTGCCAGTAGCTTCCAGCGGGGCCGCGGTGGGGGGGCGGAGCAGTTCTTC
D gene: NA
V gene: TRBV19
J gene: TRBJ2-1
clone size: NA

CDR3 protein: CASSLGSNRGRDQPQHF
CDR3 DNA: TGTGCCAGCAGCTTAGGGAGTAACAGGGGACGTGATCAGCCCCAGCATTTT
D gene: TRBD1
V gene: TRBV13
J gene: TRBJ1-5
clone size: NA

CDR3 protein: CASSLGTGADTQYF
CDR3 DNA: TGCGCCAGCAGCTTGGGGACAGGGGCAGATACGCAGTATTTT
D gene: TRBD1
V gene: TRBV5-1
J gene: TRBJ2-3
clone size: NA

CDR3 protein: CASSMGTDQPQHF
CDR3 DNA: TGCGCCAGCAGCATGGGCACCGATCAGCCCCAGCATTTT
D gene: NA
V gene: TRBV5-1
J gene: TRBJ1-5
clone size: NA

CDR3 protein: CASAQGGDEYSEAFF
CDR3 DNA: TGTGCTAGTGCCCAGGGCGGGGACGAATATTCTGAAGCTTTCTTT
D gene: NA
V gene: TRBV12-5
J gene: TRBJ1-1
clone size: NA

CDR3 protein: CAISRGGNQPQHF
CDR3 DNA: TGTGCCATCAGCAGGGGGGGCAATCAGCCCCAGCATTTT
D gene: TRBD1
V gene: TRBV10-3
J gene: TRBJ1-5
clone size: NA